The rows below give T cell receptor beta chains drawn from one sample of a study of cytomegalovirus exposure and HLA in healthy donors. Sequenced by immunoSEQ multiplex PCR; TCRdb stores in-frame clones only, minus some. This sample yields approximately 230,000 clones, of which about 90% are seen a single time; approximately 12% belongs to the top ten. Sample: PBMCs. These receptor sequences come from a man aged 18 to 30 in good health and CMV-seropositive. Both conserved end residues are part of each CDR3. The D gene is left open where the match is weak. Clone size is not always given. Where it is, it says once, few, many or a class for expanded clones.

>15|TRBJ2-7|NA|TRBV7-6|NA
CASSLGLRGAYEQYF
TGTGCCAGCAGCTTAGGTTTGCGGGGTGCGTACGAGCAGTACTTC
>15|TRBJ1-4|NA|TRBV6-5|NA
CASKTLSGANEKLFF
TGTGCCAGCAAAACATTATCCGGGGCTAATGAAAAACTGTTTTTT
>14|TRBJ2-5|TRBD2|TRBV29-1|NA
CSVETSGSGETQYF
TGCAGCGTTGAGACTAGCGGGTCGGGAGAGACCCAGTACTTC
>14|TRBJ1-1|NA|TRBV2|NA
CVTTWWGGHTEAFF
TGTGTCACCACCTGGTGGGGAGGTCACACTGAAGCTTTCTTT
>16|TRBJ2-1|TRBD2|TRBV28|NA
CASSLTSGRRKGEQFF
TGTGCCAGCAGTCTGACTAGCGGGAGGCGAAAGGGTGAGCAGTTCTTC
>14|TRBJ1-5|NA|TRBV19|few
CASSMGHSNQPQHF
TGTGCCAGTAGTATGGGTCACAGCAATCAGCCCCAGCATTTT
>16|TRBJ2-3|NA|TRBV9|NA
CASSPSTGTTTDTQYF
TGTGCCAGCAGCCCTAGTACAGGGACGACCACAGATACGCAGTATTTT
>14|TRBJ2-7|TRBD2|TRBV27|few
CARPNSGSSFEQYF
TGTGCCAGGCCGAACAGCGGGAGTTCCTTCGAGCAGTACTTC
>15|TRBJ2-2|TRBD2|TRBV6-5|NA
CASSYSTSGTGELFF
TGTGCCAGCAGTTACTCCACTAGCGGGACCGGGGAGCTGTTTTTT
>17|TRBJ2-2|NA|TRBV27|NA
CATRHIREGRGTGELFF
TGTGCCACCCGTCATATTCGGGAAGGGAGGGGGACCGGGGAGCTGTTTTTT
>18|TRBJ2-7|NA|TRBV12-2|NA
CASRLRTAWMGMPYEQYF
TGTGCAAGTCGCCTAAGGACAGCCTGGATGGGGATGCCCTACGAGCAGTACTTC
>16|TRBJ1-2|NA|TRBV4-1|NA
CASSQAKWGLEGGYTF
TGCGCCAGCAGCCAAGCGAAATGGGGACTTGAGGGGGGCTACACCTTC
>14|TRBJ2-5|NA|TRBV6-1|NA
CASSGSAAPDTQYF
TGTGCCAGCAGTGGGTCAGCGGCCCCAGATACCCAGTACTTC
>14|TRBJ2-7|NA|TRBV28|NA
CASSFFDRAYEQYF
TGTGCCAGCAGTTTCTTTGACCGGGCCTACGAGCAGTACTTC
>14|TRBJ2-2|TRBD1|TRBV19|NA
CASSWTGNTGELFF
TGTGCCAGTAGCTGGACAGGGAACACCGGGGAGCTGTTTTTT
>13|TRBJ2-4|NA|TRBV28|NA
CASSLGYAGIQYF
TGTGCCAGCAGCCTGGGGTATGCTGGCATTCAGTACTTC
>17|TRBJ2-5|TRBD2|TRBV7-9|NA
CASSLRERGVYQETQYF
TGTGCCAGCAGCTTGCGGGAGAGGGGCGTGTACCAAGAGACCCAGTACTTC
>15|TRBJ2-1|NA|TRBV5-1|NA
CASSLGSGAVDEQFF
TGCGCCAGCAGCTTGGGTTCGGGAGCCGTGGATGAGCAGTTCTTC
>16|TRBJ1-1|NA|TRBV30|once
CAWSLMTGTMNTEAFF
TGTGCCTGGAGTTTAATGACAGGAACTATGAACACTGAAGCTTTCTTT
>14|TRBJ2-7|TRBD2|TRBV10-2|NA
CASEVAGGSYEQYF
TGCGCCAGCGAGGTAGCGGGCGGCTCCTACGAGCAGTACTTC
>14|TRBJ1-2|TRBD1|TRBV19|NA
CASSIGQGVGGYTF
TGTGCCAGTAGTATCGGACAGGGGGTAGGTGGCTACACCTTC
>12|TRBJ2-4|TRBD1|TRBV27|NA
CAVGTGGDIQYF
TGTGCCGTCGGGACAGGGGGGGACATTCAGTACTTC
>14|TRBJ1-2|NA|TRBV6-5|NA
CASSNGEDNYGYTF
TGTGCCAGCAGTAATGGGGAGGATAACTATGGCTACACCTTC
>15|TRBJ2-7|TRBD2|TRBV30|NA
CAWSVGSGRAIEQYF
TGTGCCTGGAGTGTAGGAAGCGGGAGGGCCATCGAGCAGTACTTC
>13|TRBJ2-1|NA|TRBV6-5|few
CASNLGGGGEQFF
TGTGCCAGCAATCTTGGGGGCGGCGGTGAGCAGTTCTTC
>17|TRBJ2-2|NA|TRBV27|NA
CASSLSHEAADTGELFF
TGTGCCAGCAGTTTATCTCATGAGGCGGCCGACACCGGGGAGCTGTTTTTT
>14|TRBJ1-2|NA|TRBV4-1|once
CASSQETPMRSYTF
TGCGCCAGCAGCCAAGAGACACCGATGAGGAGCTACACCTTC
>17|TRBJ2-7|TRBD2|TRBV7-8|NA
CASSLYGTSGLTDEQYF
TGTGCCAGCAGCTTGTACGGTACTAGCGGGCTCACGGACGAGCAGTACTTC
>16|TRBJ2-3|TRBD1|TRBV7-9|NA
CASSSSGTGEKDTQYF
TGTGCCAGCAGCTCCTCCGGGACAGGGGAAAAAGATACGCAGTATTTT
>14|TRBJ2-2|NA|TRBV5-1|NA
CASSLSQNTGELFF
TGCGCCAGCAGCTTATCGCAAAACACCGGGGAGCTGTTTTTT
>16|TRBJ1-1|NA|TRBV4-3|NA
CASSQDSGGYGTEAFF
TGCGCCAGCAGCCAAGATTCGGGGGGGTATGGCACTGAAGCTTTCTTT
>16|TRBJ2-7|TRBD2|TRBV5-1|NA
CASSQGIGAGAYEQYF
TGCGCCAGCAGCCAAGGCATAGGGGCGGGAGCGTACGAGCAGTACTTC
>15|TRBJ2-7|NA|TRBV14|NA
CASSQDSGRSAEQYF
TGTGCCAGCAGCCAGGATTCAGGTCGTTCCGCCGAGCAGTACTTC
>14|TRBJ1-1|TRBD1|TRBV2|NA
CASSSGTGGTEAFF
TGTGCCAGCAGCTCCGGGACAGGGGGCACTGAAGCTTTCTTT
>14|TRBJ1-4|NA|TRBV27|NA
CASRTTGRNEKLFF
TGTGCCAGCAGGACGACGGGCCGGAATGAAAAACTGTTTTTT
>14|TRBJ2-7|NA|TRBV5-1|NA
CASSPLDPPQEQYF
TGCGCCAGCAGCCCACTCGACCCCCCCCAGGAGCAGTACTTC
>16|TRBJ2-7|TRBD2|TRBV10-1|NA
CASAPTSGTGRNEQYF
TGCGCCAGCGCCCCGACTAGCGGGACTGGCAGAAACGAGCAGTACTTC
>15|TRBJ1-2|NA|TRBV5-4|NA
CASSQTTGSRYGYTF
TGTGCCAGCAGCCAAACTACAGGGTCAAGGTATGGCTACACCTTC
>16|TRBJ2-1|TRBD1|TRBV5-1|NA
CASSWTGTGLYNEQFF
TGCGCCAGCAGCTGGACCGGGACAGGGTTATACAATGAGCAGTTCTTC
>15|TRBJ1-4|TRBD1|TRBV2|NA
CASGDRGSLREKLFF
TGTGCCAGCGGGGACAGGGGTTCCCTTAGGGAAAAACTGTTTTTT
>10|TRBJ1-2|NA|TRBV30|NA
CAGVSYGYTF
TGTGCGGGAGTAAGCTATGGCTACACCTTC
>15|TRBJ1-4|NA|TRBV5-6|NA
CASSSTLHSNEKLFF
TGTGCCAGCAGCTCGACACTCCATTCAAATGAAAAACTGTTTTTT
>15|TRBJ1-1|TRBD1|TRBV11-2|NA
CASSQDRGRNTEAFF
TGTGCCAGCAGCCAGGACAGGGGAAGGAACACTGAAGCTTTCTTT
>15|TRBJ1-4|NA|TRBV30|NA
CAWRSLRGANEKLFF
TGTGCCTGGAGGTCTCTGAGGGGGGCTAATGAAAAACTGTTTTTT
>18|TRBJ2-1|NA|TRBV27|NA
CASSTLEGHGYSYNEQFF
TGTGCCAGCAGTACCCTGGAAGGGCATGGGTATTCCTACAATGAGCAGTTCTTC
>14|TRBJ1-2|NA|TRBV30|NA
CAWSGAGDNYGYTF
TGTGCCTGGAGTGGGGCAGGGGACAACTATGGCTACACCTTC
>16|TRBJ1-5|NA|TRBV6-1|few
CASSEWDYPGNQPQHF
TGTGCCAGCAGTGAGTGGGACTATCCTGGGAATCAGCCCCAGCATTTT